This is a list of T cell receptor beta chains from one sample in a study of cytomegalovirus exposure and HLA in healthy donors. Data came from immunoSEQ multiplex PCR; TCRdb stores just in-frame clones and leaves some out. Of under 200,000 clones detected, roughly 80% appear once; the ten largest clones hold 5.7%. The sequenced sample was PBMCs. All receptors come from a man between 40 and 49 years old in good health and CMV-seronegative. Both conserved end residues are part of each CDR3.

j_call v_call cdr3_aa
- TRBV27 CASSFPGLAGGPSEQYF
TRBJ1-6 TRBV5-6 CASRTGEASPLHF
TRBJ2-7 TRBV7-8 CASSLRRESSYEQYF
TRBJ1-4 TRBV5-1 CASSLTGGDEKLFF
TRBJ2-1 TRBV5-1 CASSLGRHRQGNNEQFF
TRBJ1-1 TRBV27 CASSSPAGTTEAFF
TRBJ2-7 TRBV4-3 CASSQVAGGPYEQYF
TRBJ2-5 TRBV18 CASSPETGARETQYF
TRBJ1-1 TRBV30 CAWSLGGGGQGKAFF
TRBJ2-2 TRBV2 CASSADTHTGELFF
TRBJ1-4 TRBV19 CASSSIGADGTNEKLFF
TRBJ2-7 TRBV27 CASSLQGSHEQYF
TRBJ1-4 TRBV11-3 CASSFALTGTGGEKLFF
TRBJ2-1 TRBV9 CASSAVPGTGVLNEQFF
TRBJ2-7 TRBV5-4 CASSPELAGFSYEQYF
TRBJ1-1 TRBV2 CASSERQGLTEAFF
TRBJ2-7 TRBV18 CASSYISGRSHYEQYF
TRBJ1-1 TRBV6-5 CASSYVGGRLNTEAFF
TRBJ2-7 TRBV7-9 CASSLYQGAGTHF
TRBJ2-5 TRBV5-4 CASSLKGGGETQYF
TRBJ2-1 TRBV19 CASTTGDYNEQFF
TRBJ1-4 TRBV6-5 CASSYRDRDEKLFF
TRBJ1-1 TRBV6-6 CASNSWAFF
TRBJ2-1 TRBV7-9 CASSLPVLPPFF
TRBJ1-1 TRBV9 CASSADVLQGASNTEAFF
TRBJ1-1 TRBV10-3 CAISGGGGLNTEAFF
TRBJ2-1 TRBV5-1 CASSLALAGHNEQFF
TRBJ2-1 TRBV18 CASSPPSLAGRSNEQFF
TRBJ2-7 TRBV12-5 CASGLQDRGAYEQYF